This TCR beta chain derives from a study of regulatory T cells in long-lasting Graves disease. Indicated time point: newly diagnosed GD, antithyroid drugs for less than 3 months. PBMCs provided the RNA from which the TCR library was made. This clonotype has just a few counts. Through Arm-PCR of CDR3 regions and iRepertoire HTBI primers, TCR beta libraries were built. One entry per CDR3 protein, called by TCRdb with MiXCR from the multiplex PCR reads. The sample includes 500,000 to 700,000 distinct CDR3 sequences, 15% to 20% of them seen just once. V lost 1 base to trimming and J lost 8 bases; unmatched junction nucleotides: 4. This CDR3 contains 13 residues. Germline V gives CDR1 MDHEN, CDR2 SYDVKM. The same data also went into a second study, on T cells in Graves' hyperthyroidism and ophthalmopathy.

The receptor comes from a woman aged 30 to 39 with Graves disease. The rearrangement joins TRBV28 to TRBJ1-2; 7 nucleotides agree with TRBD1. The sequencing here drew on peripheral blood mononuclear cells (PBMCs), taken at new diagnosis, from a patient treated with antithyroid drugs. The CDR3 nucleotides read TGTGCCAGCAGTTTATCGGACAGGCTGGGCTACACCTTC. The encoded protein is CASSLSDRLGYTF.